This T cell receptor beta chain came from a study of control samples from healthy donors and cancer patients. Germline-derived CDR1 and CDR2 are MNHEY and SVGAGI. V shed 11 bases, J shed 4 bases, and the junction held 5 bases outside the gene matches. The CDR3 sequence is 12 residues long. Repertoires were generated with immunoSEQ multiplex PCR, while TCRdb's copy carries only in-frame clones and drops some. The sample includes almost 95,000 clones, 90% seen only once; the top ten take over 3%. This sequence joins TRBV6-5 and TRBJ1-5; TRBD1 matches 7 bases. This sequence originates from a woman aged 18-35 years in good health. The sample was blood. The CDR3 reads CAGKTGNQPQHF. The CDR3 region has the DNA TGTGCCGGAAAGACAGGGAATCAGCCCCAGCATTTT.